The table lists the clone carrying this TCR beta chain with many counts. What it binds is unknown. V was trimmed by 4 bases and J by 4 bases, leaving 8 bases between them. This CDR3 has 12 amino acids. CDR1 and CDR2 from the germline V gene are DFQATT and SNEGSKA (reference sequence). The data stem from a study of early T cells in non-severe SARS-CoV-2 infection. Study-wide findings and caveats: The study's VDJdb matching favored anti-spike CD8 responses and missed private and CD4 specificities.

The library protocol tagged individual cDNA molecules with unique molecular identifiers. Via MiXCR, TCRdb re-called the 5' RACE reads, giving one row per CDR3 protein. The data show approximately 45,000 distinct CDR3 sequences, approximately 6.1% seen once. The rearrangement links TRBV20-1 to TRBJ1-5; perhaps TRBD1 as D (6 bases). This TCR came from an adult who was a healthcare worker with PCR-confirmed SARS-CoV-2 infection or an uninfected control (not recorded which). Sequencing used whole blood. The CDR3 sequence is CSAKGGNQPQHF. In DNA, the CDR3 is TGCAGTGCTAAGGGGGGGAATCAGCCCCAGCATTTT.